This is a list of T cell receptor beta chains from one sample in a study of shared clonotypes between healthy human individuals. Sequencing used immunoSEQ multiplex PCR; TCRdb keeps in-frame clones, though not all of them. The table has hundreds of thousands of clones, 60% to 80% seen once; the top ten hold approximately 2%. The sequenced material came from memory CD4+ T cells sorted from blood. Receptors were obtained from a woman in her twenties or thirties in good health. The conserved cysteine and the conserved F or W are not part of the CDR3 here. Fields, in order: D gene, V gene, J gene, CDR3 protein. D genes are given only for firm matches.

D: -
V: TRBV30
J: TRBJ1-2
CDR3: AWSVIGEGGGYT

D: TRBD1
V: TRBV10-3
J: TRBJ2-7
CDR3: ATAGQGYEQY

D: -
V: TRBV5-1
J: TRBJ2-5
CDR3: ASSPDGQETQY

D: -
V: TRBV7-9
J: TRBJ2-3
CDR3: ASIRAAVFSTDTQY

D: TRBD1
V: TRBV6-5
J: TRBJ2-7
CDR3: ASRQLGTGDYEQY

D: TRBD1
V: TRBV28
J: TRBJ1-3
CDR3: ASRRTGLGNTIY

D: -
V: TRBV11-2
J: TRBJ2-7
CDR3: ASSPGPEQY

D: TRBD1
V: TRBV7-2
J: TRBJ1-2
CDR3: ASSLPGQGNYGYT

D: -
V: TRBV9
J: TRBJ2-5
CDR3: ASSVALATQETQY

D: -
V: TRBV28
J: TRBJ2-7
CDR3: ASRDSLYEQY

D: TRBD2
V: TRBV10-3
J: TRBJ2-7
CDR3: AISTSGRYEQY

D: -
V: TRBV7-8
J: TRBJ2-2
CDR3: ASSHRGQKKGNTGELF

D: -
V: TRBV28
J: TRBJ1-2
CDR3: ASRLETGDYGYT

D: -
V: TRBV5-5
J: TRBJ2-1
CDR3: ASSLAPVAYNEQF

D: TRBD1
V: TRBV28
J: TRBJ1-2
CDR3: ASRPGQGLTGYT

D: TRBD1
V: TRBV6-6
J: TRBJ1-4
CDR3: ATKGQGAGNEKLF

D: -
V: TRBV28
J: TRBJ2-7
CDR3: ASSRTDYSEQY

D: -
V: TRBV18
J: TRBJ1-4
CDR3: ASSPVRRNEKLF

D: -
V: TRBV6-1
J: TRBJ1-4
CDR3: ASSGGAVRNEKLF

D: -
V: TRBV25-1
J: TRBJ2-1
CDR3: ASSKRPGNLDPNEQF

D: -
V: TRBV18
J: TRBJ2-7
CDR3: ASSPPGHYEQY